This is a list of T cell receptor beta chains from one sample in a study of T cells in Graves' hyperthyroidism and ophthalmopathy. TCRdb re-derived calls from the multiplex PCR reads in MiXCR, one entry per CDR3 protein. The sample lists 280,000 or so distinct CDR3 sequences, approximately 16% occurring once. Sequencing was carried out using blood. The receptors derive from a woman aged 45-65 years with Graves' hyperthyroidism that later progressed to Graves' ophthalmopathy. Each CDR3 is given with its conserved first and last residue. D genes are given only for firm matches. The size entry is marked missing in some rows and otherwise reads once, few, many or a size class.

D | J | size | V | DNA | CDR3
TRBD2 | TRBJ2-1 | many | TRBV13 | TGTGCCAGCAGCTTCTTTGTGGGAGGGTACAATGAGCAGTTCTTC | CASSFFVGGYNEQFF
TRBD1 | TRBJ2-1 | many | TRBV6-1 | TGTGCCAGCAGGAGACCGGGACAGGGGCTCTACAATGAGCAGTTCTTC | CASRRPGQGLYNEQFF
NA | TRBJ2-4 | many | TRBV5-1 | TGCGCCAGCAGCTTGGAGGCAGAGCTAGCCAAAAACATTCAGTACTTC | CASSLEAELAKNIQYF
TRBD1 | TRBJ2-1 | many | TRBV2 | TGTGCCAGCAGGCTCACCGGGACAGGGGACGGCAATGAGCAGTTCTTC | CASRLTGTGDGNEQFF
TRBD2 | TRBJ2-1 | few | TRBV7-3 | TGTGCCAGCAGCGGTTCTCGACTAGCGGGAGGCGGGGATGAGCAGTTCTTC | CASSGSRLAGGGDEQFF
TRBD1 | TRBJ1-4 | NA | TRBV18 | TGTGCCAGCTCACCGAGACAGGGGACAACTAATGAAAAACTGTTTTTT | CASSPRQGTTNEKLFF
NA | TRBJ2-1 | many | TRBV27 | TGTGCCAGCAGTTCCGGGACTCACAATGAGCAGTTCTTC | CASSSGTHNEQFF
NA | TRBJ1-5 | few | TRBV5-6 | TGTGCCAGCAGCTTGGGGGGACATTTCGATCAGCCCCAGCATTTT | CASSLGGHFDQPQHF
TRBD1 | TRBJ2-5 | many | TRBV12-3/TRBV12-4 | TGTGCCAGCAGTATACCAATTAGTGGGGGACAGGGGTTGGCCAAAGAGACCCAGTACTTC | CASSIPISGGQGLAKETQYF
TRBD2 | TRBJ2-5 | few | TRBV20-1 | TGCAGTGCCAGACTAGCGGGAGCCCAAGAGACCCAGTACTTC | CSARLAGAQETQYF
NA | TRBJ2-2 | many | TRBV6-1 | TGTGCCAGCAGTGATCAGCCTAACACCGGGGAGCTGTTTTTT | CASSDQPNTGELFF
TRBD2 | TRBJ2-1 | NA | TRBV28 | TGTGCCAGCAGTTTATGGAACCCCGGGACTAGCGGAACTAGACTCAATGAGCAGTTCTTC | CASSLWNPGTSGTRLNEQFF
NA | TRBJ1-1 | NA | TRBV19 | TGTGCCAGTAGTATAAAGAGGGCGAGGACTGAAGCTTTCTTT | CASSIKRARTEAFF
NA | TRBJ2-5 | many | TRBV3-1 | TGTGCCAGCAGCCAAGTGGGGGAGCTAAGGGAGACCCAGTACTTC | CASSQVGELRETQYF
TRBD2 | TRBJ2-1 | many | TRBV20-1 | TGCAGTGCTAGAGCTGGGACTAGCGGGAGCTATGAGCAGTTCTTC | CSARAGTSGSYEQFF
NA | TRBJ2-2 | few | TRBV24-1 | TGTGCCACCAAGATCCGGGGTCCCCCCAACACCGGGGAGCTGTTTTTT | CATKIRGPPNTGELFF
TRBD1 | TRBJ1-5 | few | TRBV10-3 | TGTGCCATCAAGGCTGGGGACAGAGGCCCCCTTAGCAATCAGCCCCAGCATTTT | CAIKAGDRGPLSNQPQHF
TRBD2 | TRBJ2-1 | NA | TRBV28 | TGTGCCAGCAGTTTATTGGTGTTAAGGACTAGCGGTCGAGGGGACAATGAGCAGTTCTTC | CASSLLVLRTSGRGDNEQFF
NA | TRBJ2-5 | few | TRBV25-1 | TGTGCCAGCAGTGACGGCGGGGGCCCAGAGACCCAGTACTTC | CASSDGGGPETQYF
TRBD2 | TRBJ2-1 | many | TRBV20-1 | TGCAGCCCGAAACTAGCGGGCTACAATGAGCAGTTCTTC | CSPKLAGYNEQFF
NA | TRBJ1-4 | NA | TRBV12-3/TRBV12-4 | TGTGCCAGCAGTTCCATTGGGCTGGGGGGTGAAAAAAGGAAACTGTTTTTT | CASSSIGLGGEKRKLFF
NA | TRBJ1-1 | many | TRBV2 | TGTGCCAGCACGGTGGCAGTGGGAACTGAAGCTTTCTTT | CASTVAVGTEAFF
TRBD2 | TRBJ2-3 | NA | TRBV9 | TGTGCCAGCAGCGTAGGACTAGCGGGAGAGGGAGATACGCAGTATTTT | CASSVGLAGEGDTQYF
TRBD1 | TRBJ2-7 | NA | TRBV5-1 | TGCGCCAGCAGCACTGGGACAGGGGGCAACTACGAGCAGTACTTC | CASSTGTGGNYEQYF
NA | TRBJ2-5 | many | TRBV27 | TGTGCCAGCAGTCCCCACGAACTATATATCCAGTACTTC | CASSPHELYIQYF
TRBD1 | TRBJ1-4 | NA | TRBV7-9 | TGTGCCAGCACCCTCGGCGGACAGGCTAATGAAAAACTGTTTTTT | CASTLGGQANEKLFF
TRBD2 | TRBJ2-4 | NA | TRBV9 | TGTGCCAGCAGCGAGAGCGGGAGATGGTCCAAAAACATTCAGTACTTC | CASSESGRWSKNIQYF
NA | TRBJ1-4 | few | TRBV30 | TGTGCCTGGAAGGGGCAGGAATCTGAAAAACTGTTTTTT | CAWKGQESEKLFF
TRBD1 | TRBJ2-3 | many | TRBV28 | TGTGCCAGCAGTTTCAACGACAGGGTCCCAGATACGCAGTATTTT | CASSFNDRVPDTQYF
NA | TRBJ2-3 | many | TRBV15 | TGTGCCACCAGCGACAACACAGATACGCAGTATTTT | CATSDNTDTQYF
NA | TRBJ1-2 | many | TRBV6-6 | TGTGCCAGCAGTTACGGACTCAACTATGGCTACACCTTC | CASSYGLNYGYTF
NA | TRBJ2-1 | many | TRBV12-3/TRBV12-4 | TGTGCCAGCAGTTTAATGACAGTCGGTGAGCAGTTCTTC | CASSLMTVGEQFF
NA | TRBJ2-3 | many | TRBV20-1 | TGCAGTGCTAGAGTCCCGGGGTACACCGGAGATACGCAGTATTTT | CSARVPGYTGDTQYF
NA | TRBJ2-7 | NA | TRBV28 | TGTGCCAGCAGGACGACAGATATCCTTAGGGAGCAGTACTTC | CASRTTDILREQYF
NA | TRBJ2-2 | few | TRBV29-1 | TGCAGCGGCCAGGGGATATACACCGGGGAGCTGTTTTTT | CSGQGIYTGELFF
NA | TRBJ1-1 | many | TRBV27 | TGTGCCAGCAGACAGGGAAAGATGAGCACTGAAGCTTTCTTT | CASRQGKMSTEAFF